A single sample is the source of the 24 T cell receptor beta chains below, sequenced in a study of T cell changes during pregnancy in multiple sclerosis. TCRdb's table, derived via immunoSEQ multiplex PCR, lists solely in-frame clones and lacks some. The sample holds some 97,000 clones, around 92% seen once. The source material was peripheral blood, sampled after pregnancy. The receptors here all came from a female donor with multiple sclerosis, enrolled in a pregnancy study.

This sequence joins TRBV27 and TRBJ2-1; 8 bases match TRBD2. With 2 bases clipped from V and 7 bases from J, the junction kept 10 bases outside the gene matches. The CDR3 contains 16 residues. Germline-derived CDR1 and CDR2 are MNHEY and SMNVEV (reference sequence). CDR3 nucleotide sequence: TGTGCCAGCAGTTTACGCGCCAGCGGGAGATCAAATGAGCAGTTCTTC. Encoded protein: CASSLRASGRSNEQFF.

The V call is TRBV28, the J call TRBJ2-5; 8 nucleotides agree with TRBD2. The CDR3 totals 14 residues. Germline V gene data show CDR1 as MDHEN and CDR2 as SYDVKM. The trim removed 6 bases at V and 5 bases at J, leaving 8 bases unmatched. In DNA, the CDR3 is TGTGCCAGCAGCCGCAGCGGGAGCGGGGAGACCCAGTACTTC. It yields the protein CASSRSGSGETQYF.

This rearrangement joins TRBV7-2 to TRBJ1-1, with D possibly TRBD1 on 5 matching bases. CDR1 SGHTA and CDR2 FQGNSA come from the germline V gene. Deletions cut 0 bases from V and 0 bases from J, with 23 bases between. The CDR3 runs to 20 residues. CDR3: CASSLASGVWRGGVNTEAFF. The CDR3 nucleotides are TGTGCCAGCAGCTTAGCCTCGGGGGTCTGGAGGGGAGGGGTGAACACTGAAGCTTTCTTT.

This clone has a single count. The gene calls are TRBV29-1 and TRBJ2-1, with TRBD2 identical over 8 bases. The trim removed 6 bases at V and 6 bases at J, leaving 19 bases unmatched. The germline gives CDR1 SQVTM, CDR2 ANQGSEA. CDR3 size: 17 residues. CDR3 residues: CSVTGLEGSGLFNEQFF. The DNA of the CDR3 is TGCAGCGTAACGGGACTAGAGGGGTCAGGTCTTTTCAATGAGCAGTTCTTC.

The chain employs TRBV28 and TRBJ2-7; D unclear. Trimming shortened V by 3 bases and J by 1 base, and 10 bases separated the two germline ends. This CDR3 region has 14 residues. CDR1 MDHEN and CDR2 SYDVKM come from the germline V gene. CDR3 in amino acids: CASSFLQNSYEQYF. The DNA of the CDR3 is TGTGCCAGCAGTTTCCTACAGAATTCCTACGAGCAGTACTTC.

The J gene is TRBJ2-7, the V gene TRBV28, with D unclear. The germline gives CDR1 MDHEN, CDR2 SYDVKM. The V end lost 10 bases, the J end lost 0 bases, and 16 bases lay between the germline ends. This CDR3 is 14 amino acids long. The DNA for the CDR3 is TGTGCCACTCCCCCCATACTTTACTCCTACGAGCAGTACTTC. Translation gives CATPPILYSYEQYF.

The gene calls are TRBV5-1 and TRBJ2-1, with 9 nucleotides matching TRBD2. CDR1 is SGHRS and CDR2 is YFSETQ in the germline V gene. The CDR3 sequence is 15 residues long. V was clipped by 0 bases and J by 3 bases; unmatched bases: 1. The CDR3 nucleotides are TGCGCCAGCAGCTTGGCTAGCGGGATCTACAATGAGCAGTTCTTC. Protein product: CASSLASGIYNEQFF. Combining the CDR3 with reference TRBV5-1 and TRBJ2-1 gives the whole variable domain KAGVTQTPRYLIKTRGQQVTLSCSPISGHRSVSWYQQTPGQGLQFLFEYFSETQRNKGNFPGRFSGRQFSNSRSEMNVSTLELGDSALYLCASSLASGIYNEQFFGPGTRLTVL.

The chain joins TRBV10-3 to TRBJ2-3, with TRBD2 matching over 12 bases. Trimming cost V 5 bases and J 1 base; bases outside gene matches: 10. Germline V CDR1 and CDR2: ENHRY, SYGVKD. This CDR3 is built from 18 residues. The CDR3 loop is CAISTKLAGGPGTDTQYF. The CDR3 DNA follows: TGTGCCATCAGTACCAAACTAGCGGGAGGACCCGGCACAGATACGCAGTATTTT.

This rearrangement joins TRBV6-4 to TRBJ2-7; a possible D gene is TRBD1 (8 bases). The V gene's germline CDR1 is MRHNA and CDR2 SNTAGT. V dropped 4 bases and J dropped 6 bases, with 22 bases sitting between them. CDR3 length equals 16 residues. CDR3 residues: CASSAAPAGTGGEQYF. DNA of the CDR3: TGTGCCAGCAGTGCCGCCCCAGCGGGGACAGGTGGCGAGCAGTACTTC.

The chain recombines TRBV5-6 with TRBJ2-3; TRBD2 might be the D (6 bases). CDR3 length equals 17 residues. The germline gives CDR1 SGHDT, CDR2 YYEEEE. V was clipped by 0 bases and J by 4 bases, with 18 bases between them. The CDR3 spells CASSLAATSRRSDTQYF. CDR3 bases: TGTGCCAGCAGCTTGGCAGCGACTAGTAGGAGGTCAGATACGCAGTATTTT.

This chain joins TRBV6-1 and TRBJ2-7; D perhaps matches TRBD2 (5 bases). Trimming took off 6 bases at V and 5 bases at J, with 14 bases between the two ends. CDR1 is MNHNS, CDR2 SASEGT, per germline. This CDR3 has 13 amino acids. CDR3 sequence (DNA): TGTGCCAGCAGGTATTGGAGGTCGGACGAGCAGTACTTC. It yields the protein CASRYWRSDEQYF.

CDR3 region: CASSLELQGVNTGELFF. In nucleotides, the CDR3 is TGTGCCAGCAGCTTAGAATTACAGGGGGTGAACACCGGGGAGCTGTTTTTT. V usage is TRBV7-8 and J usage is TRBJ2-2; 8 positions match TRBD1. Trimming cost V 1 base and J 1 base; bases outside gene matches: 5. The CDR3 length is 17 residues. Germline values: CDR1 SGHVS, CDR2 FQNEAQ.

This chain uses TRBV7-9 with TRBJ2-7; the D gene is possibly TRBD1 (6 bases). Trimming removed 4 bases at V and 3 bases at J, with 10 bases between. Germline CDR1 and CDR2: SEHNR and FQNEAQ (reference sequence). This CDR3 is built from 13 residues. CDR3 nucleotides: TGTGCCAGCAGCTCGGACAGCTACTACGAGCAGTACTTC. Encoded protein: CASSSDSYYEQYF.

V is TRBV15 and J is TRBJ1-2; possibly TRBD1 for D (6 bases). Per the germline V gene, CDR1 is LNHNV and CDR2 is YYDKDF (reference sequence). Trimming pared 5 bases from V and 4 bases from J, leaving 20 bases between. The CDR3 is 16 amino acids. This chain's CDR3 is CATSGYQDSIFYGYTF. CDR3 nucleotides: TGTGCCACCAGCGGTTACCAGGACAGCATCTTCTATGGCTACACCTTC.

This chain uses TRBV4-3 with TRBJ2-5; the match to TRBD1 covers 7 bases. The CDR3 consists of 12 residues. Unmatched junction bases numbered 1, after V lost 0 bases and J lost 9 bases. Germline V lookup: CDR1 LGHNA, CDR2 YSLEER. CDR3 in amino acids: CASSQDGTAQYF. The CDR3 DNA sequence: TGCGCCAGCAGCCAAGACGGGACAGCCCAGTACTTC.

The chain combines TRBV30 with TRBJ1-1, with a weak D call TRBD1 (5 bases). The CDR3 length is 14 residues. Germline CDR1 GTSNPN, CDR2 SVGIG (reference sequence). V lost 6 bases to trimming and J lost 11 bases, with 25 bases between them. Written as DNA, the CDR3 is TGTGCCTGCGAAGGTCTTTGGGCAGGGTGGGTCGCTTTCTTT. Its protein product is CACEGLWAGWVAFF.

The chain carries TRBV5-1 and TRBJ1-1; no reliable D call. The germline V gene has CDR1 SGHRS and CDR2 YFSETQ. The ends were cut back, 2 bases at V and 0 bases at J, with 11 bases in the middle. This CDR3 spans 15 amino acids. The DNA for the CDR3 is TGCGCCAGCAGCTTTGACGAGGGATTGAACACTGAAGCTTTCTTT. The encoded protein is CASSFDEGLNTEAFF.

This chain connects TRBV9 to TRBJ2-3, with 7 bases aligning to TRBD2. The CDR3 contains 15 residues. The J segment lost 3 bases and the V segment lost 0 bases, leaving 4 bases of the junction unmatched. Germline CDR1 SGDLS, CDR2 YYNGEE. CDR3: CASSVGGGGTDTQYF. In nucleotides, the CDR3 is TGTGCCAGCAGCGTAGGGGGGGGAGGTACAGATACGCAGTATTTT.

The chain has TRBV28 and TRBJ2-7; no reliable D call. Germline values: CDR1 MDHEN, CDR2 SYDVKM. This CDR3 is 13 amino acids long. With 4 bases removed from V and 9 bases from J, the gap between germline ends came to 16 bases. CDR3 sequence: CASSSKSPSGQYF. In nucleotides, the CDR3 is TGTGCCAGCAGTTCAAAGTCCCCTAGTGGGCAGTACTTC.

The chain has TRBV15 and TRBJ2-1, with 7 bases identical to TRBD1. This CDR3 has 15 residues. V was clipped by 8 bases and J by 0 bases; unmatched bases: 7. In germline, CDR1 is LNHNV, CDR2 YYDKDF (reference sequence). CDR3 DNA sequence: TGTGCCACCGAGGACAGGATGAGCTCCTACAATGAGCAGTTCTTC. Translating gives CATEDRMSSYNEQFF.

V is TRBV27 and J is TRBJ1-1; 9 nucleotides align to TRBD1. The CDR3 consists of 15 residues. CDR1 and CDR2 (germline): MNHEY, SMNVEV (reference sequence). The ends lost 3 bases at V and 5 bases at J; junction bases unmatched: 7. CDR3 nucleotides: TGTGCCAGCAGTTTGCGGGGACAGGGACGGACTGAAGCTTTCTTT. Amino acids: CASSLRGQGRTEAFF.

This chain links TRBV7-2 with TRBJ2-2, with D maybe TRBD2 (7 bases). This CDR3 is built from 14 residues. V lost 5 bases and J 8 bases, leaving 15 bases between the germline ends. CDR1 is SGHTA, CDR2 FQGNSA, per germline. Written as DNA, the CDR3 is TGTGCCAGCAGCCCCCAGGGAGGGGGAGGGGAGCTGTTTTTT. Translation gives CASSPQGGGGELFF.

The chain has TRBV29-1 and TRBJ2-5; unclear D gene. The CDR3 contains 13 residues. The germline V gene has CDR1 SQVTM and CDR2 ANQGSEA. V was clipped by 4 bases and J by 1 base, with 10 bases between them. CDR3 sequence (DNA): TGCAGCGTTGCTCTCCCCCTCCAAGAGACCCAGTACTTC. Translating gives CSVALPLQETQYF.

The chain uses TRBV6-1 and TRBJ1-2, with TRBD1 as a possible D gene (5 bases). The germline V gene has CDR1 MNHNS and CDR2 SASEGT. Trimming shortened V by 1 base and J by 6 bases, and 12 bases separated the two germline ends. The length of the CDR3 is 14 residues. CDR3 in DNA: TGTGCCAGCAGTGAAGGGGCAGGGATCGATGGCTACACCTTC. Encoded protein: CASSEGAGIDGYTF.